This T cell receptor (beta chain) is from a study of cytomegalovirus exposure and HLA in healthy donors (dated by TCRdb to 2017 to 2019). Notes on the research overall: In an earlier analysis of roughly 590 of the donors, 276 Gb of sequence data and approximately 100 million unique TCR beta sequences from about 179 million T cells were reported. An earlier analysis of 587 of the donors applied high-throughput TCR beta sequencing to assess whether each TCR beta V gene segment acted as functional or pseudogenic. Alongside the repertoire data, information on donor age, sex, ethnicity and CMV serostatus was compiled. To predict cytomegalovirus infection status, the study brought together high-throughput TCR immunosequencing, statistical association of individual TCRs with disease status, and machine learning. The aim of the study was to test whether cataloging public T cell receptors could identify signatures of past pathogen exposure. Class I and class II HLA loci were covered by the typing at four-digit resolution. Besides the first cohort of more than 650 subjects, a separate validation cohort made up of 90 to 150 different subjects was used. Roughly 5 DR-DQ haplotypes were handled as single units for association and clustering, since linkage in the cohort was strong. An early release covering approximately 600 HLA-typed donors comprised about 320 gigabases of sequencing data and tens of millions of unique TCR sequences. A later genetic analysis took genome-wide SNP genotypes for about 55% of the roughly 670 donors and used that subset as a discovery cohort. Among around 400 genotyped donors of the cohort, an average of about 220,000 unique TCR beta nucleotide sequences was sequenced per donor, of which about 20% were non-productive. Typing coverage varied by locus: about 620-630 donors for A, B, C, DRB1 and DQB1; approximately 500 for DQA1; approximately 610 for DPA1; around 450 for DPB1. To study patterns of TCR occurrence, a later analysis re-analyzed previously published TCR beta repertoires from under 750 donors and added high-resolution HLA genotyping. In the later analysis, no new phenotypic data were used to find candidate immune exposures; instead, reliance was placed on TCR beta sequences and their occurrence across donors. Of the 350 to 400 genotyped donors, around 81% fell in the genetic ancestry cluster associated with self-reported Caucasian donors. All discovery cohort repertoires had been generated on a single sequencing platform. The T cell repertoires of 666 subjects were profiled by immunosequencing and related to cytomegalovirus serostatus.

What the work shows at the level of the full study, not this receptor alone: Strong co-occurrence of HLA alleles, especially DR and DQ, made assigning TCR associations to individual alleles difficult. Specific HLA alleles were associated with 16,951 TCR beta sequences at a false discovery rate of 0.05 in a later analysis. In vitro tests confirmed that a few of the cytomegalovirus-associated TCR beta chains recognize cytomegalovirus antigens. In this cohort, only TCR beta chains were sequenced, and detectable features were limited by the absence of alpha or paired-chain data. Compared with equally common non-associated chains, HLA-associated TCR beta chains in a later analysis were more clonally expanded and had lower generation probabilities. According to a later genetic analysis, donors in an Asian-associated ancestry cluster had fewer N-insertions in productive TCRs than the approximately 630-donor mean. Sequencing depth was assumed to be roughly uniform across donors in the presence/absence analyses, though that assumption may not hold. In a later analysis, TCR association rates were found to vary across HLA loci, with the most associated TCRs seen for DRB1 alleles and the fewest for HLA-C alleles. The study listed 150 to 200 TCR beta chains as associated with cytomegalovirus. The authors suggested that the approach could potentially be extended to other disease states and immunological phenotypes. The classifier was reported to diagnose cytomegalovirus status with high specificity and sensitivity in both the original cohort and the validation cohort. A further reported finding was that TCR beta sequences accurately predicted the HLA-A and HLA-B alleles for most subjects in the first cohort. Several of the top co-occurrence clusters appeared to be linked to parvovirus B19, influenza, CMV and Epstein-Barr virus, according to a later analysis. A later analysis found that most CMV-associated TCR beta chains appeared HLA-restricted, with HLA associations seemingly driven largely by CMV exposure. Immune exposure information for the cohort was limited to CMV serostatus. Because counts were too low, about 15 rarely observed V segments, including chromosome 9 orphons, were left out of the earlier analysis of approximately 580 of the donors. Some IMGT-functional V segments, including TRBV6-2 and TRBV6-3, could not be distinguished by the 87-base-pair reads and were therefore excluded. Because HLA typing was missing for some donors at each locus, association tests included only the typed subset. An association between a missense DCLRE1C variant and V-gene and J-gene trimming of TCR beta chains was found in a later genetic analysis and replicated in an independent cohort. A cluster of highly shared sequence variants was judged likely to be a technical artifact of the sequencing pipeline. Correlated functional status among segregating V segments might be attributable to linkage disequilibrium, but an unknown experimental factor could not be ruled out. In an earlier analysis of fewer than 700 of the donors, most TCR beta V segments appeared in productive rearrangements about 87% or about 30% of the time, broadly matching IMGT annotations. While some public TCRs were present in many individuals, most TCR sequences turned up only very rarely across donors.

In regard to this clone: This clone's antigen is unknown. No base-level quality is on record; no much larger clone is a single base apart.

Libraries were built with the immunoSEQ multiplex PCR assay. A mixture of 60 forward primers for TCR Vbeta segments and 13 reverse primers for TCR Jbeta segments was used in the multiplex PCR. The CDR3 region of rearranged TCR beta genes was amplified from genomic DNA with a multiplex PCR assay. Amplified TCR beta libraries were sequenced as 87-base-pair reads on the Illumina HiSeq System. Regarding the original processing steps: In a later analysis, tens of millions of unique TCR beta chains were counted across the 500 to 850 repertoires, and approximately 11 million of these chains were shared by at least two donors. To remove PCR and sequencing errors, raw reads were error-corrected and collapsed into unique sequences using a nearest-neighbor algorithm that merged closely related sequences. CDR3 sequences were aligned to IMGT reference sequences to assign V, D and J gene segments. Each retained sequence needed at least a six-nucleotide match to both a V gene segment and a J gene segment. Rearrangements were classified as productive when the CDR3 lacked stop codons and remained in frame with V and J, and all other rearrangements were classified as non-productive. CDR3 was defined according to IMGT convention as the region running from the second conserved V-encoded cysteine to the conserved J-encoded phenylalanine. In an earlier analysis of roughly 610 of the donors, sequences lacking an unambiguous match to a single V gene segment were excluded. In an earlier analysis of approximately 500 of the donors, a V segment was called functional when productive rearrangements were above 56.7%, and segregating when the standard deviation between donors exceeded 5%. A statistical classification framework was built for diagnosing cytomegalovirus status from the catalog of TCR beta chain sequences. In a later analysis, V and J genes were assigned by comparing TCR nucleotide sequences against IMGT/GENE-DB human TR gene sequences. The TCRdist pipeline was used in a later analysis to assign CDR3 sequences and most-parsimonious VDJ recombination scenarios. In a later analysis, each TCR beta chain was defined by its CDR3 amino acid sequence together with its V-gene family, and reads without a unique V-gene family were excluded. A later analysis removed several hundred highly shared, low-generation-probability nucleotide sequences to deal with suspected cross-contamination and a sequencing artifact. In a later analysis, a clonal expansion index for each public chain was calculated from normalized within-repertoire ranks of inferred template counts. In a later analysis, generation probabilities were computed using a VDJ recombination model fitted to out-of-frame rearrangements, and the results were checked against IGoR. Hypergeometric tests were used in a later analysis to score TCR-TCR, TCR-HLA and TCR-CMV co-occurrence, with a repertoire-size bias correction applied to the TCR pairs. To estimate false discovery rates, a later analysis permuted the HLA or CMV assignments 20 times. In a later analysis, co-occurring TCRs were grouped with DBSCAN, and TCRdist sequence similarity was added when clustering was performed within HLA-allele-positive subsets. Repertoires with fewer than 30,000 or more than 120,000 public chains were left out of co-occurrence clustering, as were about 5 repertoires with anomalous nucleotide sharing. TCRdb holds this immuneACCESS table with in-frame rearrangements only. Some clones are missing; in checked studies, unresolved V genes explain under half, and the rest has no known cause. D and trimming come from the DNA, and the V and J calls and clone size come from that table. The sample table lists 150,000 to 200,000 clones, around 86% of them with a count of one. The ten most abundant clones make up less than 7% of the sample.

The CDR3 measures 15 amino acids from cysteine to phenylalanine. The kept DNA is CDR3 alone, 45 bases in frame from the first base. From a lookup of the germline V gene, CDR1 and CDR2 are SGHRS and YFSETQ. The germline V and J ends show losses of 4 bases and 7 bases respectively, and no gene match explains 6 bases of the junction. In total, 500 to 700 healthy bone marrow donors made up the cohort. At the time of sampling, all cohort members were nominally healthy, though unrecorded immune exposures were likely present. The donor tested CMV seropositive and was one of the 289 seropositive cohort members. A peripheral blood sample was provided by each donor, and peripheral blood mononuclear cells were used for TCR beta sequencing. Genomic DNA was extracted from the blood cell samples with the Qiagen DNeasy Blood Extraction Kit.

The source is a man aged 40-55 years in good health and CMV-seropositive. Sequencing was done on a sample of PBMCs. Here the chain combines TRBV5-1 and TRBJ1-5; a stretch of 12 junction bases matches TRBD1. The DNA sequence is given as TGCGCCAGCAGCAATGGGACAGGGGGCGCCCAGCCCCAGCATTTT. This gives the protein CASSNGTGGAQPQHF.